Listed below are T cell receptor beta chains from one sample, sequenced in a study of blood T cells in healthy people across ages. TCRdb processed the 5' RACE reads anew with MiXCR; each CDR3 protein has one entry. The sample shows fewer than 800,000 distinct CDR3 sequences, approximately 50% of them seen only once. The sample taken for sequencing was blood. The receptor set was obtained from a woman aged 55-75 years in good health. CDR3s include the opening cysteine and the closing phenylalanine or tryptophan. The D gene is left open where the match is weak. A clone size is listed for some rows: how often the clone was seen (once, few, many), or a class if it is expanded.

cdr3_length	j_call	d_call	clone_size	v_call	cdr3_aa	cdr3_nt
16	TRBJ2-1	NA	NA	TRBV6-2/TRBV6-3	CASSYDWGQGSDEQFF	TGTGCCAGCAGTTACGACTGGGGGCAGGGTTCCGATGAGCAGTTCTTC
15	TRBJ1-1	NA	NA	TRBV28	CASSLGAPWGTEAFF	TGTGCCAGCAGTTTAGGGGCACCCTGGGGCACTGAAGCTTTCTTT
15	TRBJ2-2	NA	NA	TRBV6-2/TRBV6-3	CASSPTTGFTGELFF	TGTGCCAGCAGTCCGACGACAGGTTTCACCGGGGAGCTGTTTTTT
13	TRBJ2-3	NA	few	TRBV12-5	CASGNVGSDTQYF	TGTGCTAGTGGTAATGTGGGTTCGGATACGCAGTATTTT
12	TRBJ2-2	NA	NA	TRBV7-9	CASSLNSRELFF	TGTGCCAGCAGCCTCAATTCCAGGGAGCTGTTTTTT
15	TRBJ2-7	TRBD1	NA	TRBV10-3	CAISDVTGAGYEQYF	TGTGCCATCAGTGACGTCACAGGGGCGGGCTACGAGCAGTACTTC
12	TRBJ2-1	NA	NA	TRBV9	CASSVGVDEQFF	TGTGCCAGCAGCGTAGGAGTAGATGAGCAGTTCTTC
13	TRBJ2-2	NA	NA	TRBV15	CATSRDPPGELFF	TGTGCCACCAGCAGAGATCCACCCGGGGAGCTGTTTTTT
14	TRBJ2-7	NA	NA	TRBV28	CASTLSRAPYEQYF	TGTGCCAGCACCCTCTCGCGGGCCCCCTACGAGCAGTACTTC
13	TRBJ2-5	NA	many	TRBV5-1	CASSLPVGETQYF	TGCGCCAGCAGCTTGCCAGTGGGAGAGACCCAGTACTTC
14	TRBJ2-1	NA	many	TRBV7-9	CASSLNLGANEQFF	TGTGCCAGCAGCTTAAACCTGGGAGCTAATGAGCAGTTCTTC
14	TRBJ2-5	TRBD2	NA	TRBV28	CASSARDYLSAQYF	TGTGCCAGCAGTGCCCGGGACTACCTGTCAGCCCAGTACTTC
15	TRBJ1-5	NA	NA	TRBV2	CASSDRTVGNQPQHF	TGTGCCAGCAGTGATAGGACAGTGGGCAATCAGCCCCAGCATTTT
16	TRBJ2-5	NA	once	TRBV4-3	CASSQDREGTQGTQYF	TGCGCCAGCAGCCAAGATAGAGAGGGAACCCAAGGGACCCAGTACTTC
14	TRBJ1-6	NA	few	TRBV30	CAWSLGQRNSPLHF	TGTGCCTGGAGCCTCGGACAGAGAAATTCACCCCTCCACTTT
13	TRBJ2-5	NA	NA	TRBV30	CAWSGSLMETQYF	TGTGCCTGGAGTGGGAGCCTAATGGAGACCCAGTACTTC
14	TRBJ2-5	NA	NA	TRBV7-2	CASSLDWGGETQYF	TGTGCCAGCAGCTTAGACTGGGGCGGGGAGACCCAGTACTTC
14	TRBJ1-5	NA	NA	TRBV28	CASSAPGVHQPQHF	TGTGCCAGCAGTGCCCCGGGCGTCCATCAGCCCCAGCATTTT
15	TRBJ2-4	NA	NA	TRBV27	CASSYGPGAKNIQYF	TGTGCCAGCAGTTACGGGCCGGGAGCCAAAAACATTCAGTACTTC
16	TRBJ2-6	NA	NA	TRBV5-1	CTSSPRVQSGANVLTF	TGCACCAGCAGCCCTAGGGTCCAATCGGGGGCCAACGTCCTGACTTTC
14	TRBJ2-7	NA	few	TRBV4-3	CASSQEGSVYEQYF	TGCGCCAGCAGCCAAGAAGGGTCGGTCTACGAGCAGTACTTC
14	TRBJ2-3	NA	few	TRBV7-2	CASSLWLGADTQYF	TGTGCCAGCAGCTTATGGCTAGGGGCCGATACGCAGTATTTT
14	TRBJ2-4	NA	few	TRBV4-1	CASSQGGLRGIQYF	TGCGCCAGCAGCCAAGGGGGCCTCAGGGGCATTCAGTACTTC
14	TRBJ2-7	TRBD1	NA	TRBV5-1	CASSFTDRENEQYF	TGCGCCAGCAGCTTTACGGACAGGGAGAACGAGCAGTACTTC
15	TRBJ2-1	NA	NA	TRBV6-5	CASRWTLLPYNEQFF	TGTGCCAGCAGATGGACCTTACTCCCCTACAATGAGCAGTTCTTC
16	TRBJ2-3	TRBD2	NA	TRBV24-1	CATSLGMAGGADTQYF	TGTGCCACCAGTTTAGGGATGGCGGGAGGGGCAGATACGCAGTATTTT
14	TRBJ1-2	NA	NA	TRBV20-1	CSATRQTVNYGYTF	TGCAGTGCTACCCGACAGACAGTTAACTATGGCTACACCTTC
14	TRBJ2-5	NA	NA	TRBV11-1	CASSQGRSQETRYF	TGTGCCAGCAGCCAAGGACGGTCCCAAGAGACCCGGTACTTC
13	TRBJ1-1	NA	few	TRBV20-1	CSARDQANTEAFF	TGCAGTGCTAGAGATCAGGCGAACACTGAAGCTTTCTTT
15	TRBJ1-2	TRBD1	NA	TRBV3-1	CASSPTLDRGYGYTF	TGTGCCAGCAGCCCCACTCTCGACAGGGGATATGGCTACACCTTC
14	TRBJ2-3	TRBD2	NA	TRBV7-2	CASIRTSGSDTQYF	TGTGCCAGCATCCGGACTAGCGGGAGCGATACGCAGTATTTT
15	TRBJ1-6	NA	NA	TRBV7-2	CASSSQGVGNSPLHF	TGTGCCAGCAGCTCGCAGGGTGTAGGAAATTCACCCCTCCACTTT